The sequence of this T cell receptor (beta chain) was determined in a study of T cell changes during pregnancy in multiple sclerosis. Sequenced by immunoSEQ multiplex PCR; TCRdb stores in-frame clones only, minus some. In the table there are more than 35,000 clones, around nine tenths of which are singletons. Germline trimming cut 0 bases from V and 6 bases from J; bases unmatched to any gene: 7. This CDR3 is 16 amino acids long. Looked up from germline, CDR1 is SGHRS and CDR2 is YFSETQ. Material: CD4+ T cells from peripheral blood mononuclear cells, obtained in the third trimester of pregnancy. This sequence joins TRBV5-1 and TRBJ1-1; 11 bases align to TRBD1. The sequence derives from a female donor in good health, enrolled as a control in a pregnancy study. CDR3 region: CASSLVGQGDFPEAFF. In nucleotides, the CDR3 is TGCGCCAGCAGCTTGGTGGGACAGGGGGACTTTCCTGAAGCTTTCTTT. Filled out from reference TRBV5-1 and TRBJ1-1, the complete variable domain reads KAGVTQTPRYLIKTRGQQVTLSCSPISGHRSVSWYQQTPGQGLQFLFEYFSETQRNKGNFPGRFSGRQFSNSRSEMNVSTLELGDSALYLCASSLVGQGDFPEAFFGQGTRLTVV.